This TCR beta chain was sequenced during a study of blood T cell repertoires in COVID-19 (dated by TCRdb to 2020 to 2022). With regard to the full study: The collaborator samples originated in the United States, Italy and Spain and spanned the acute and convalescent phases of COVID-19. The prospective study material was composed of cDNA or gDNA derived from T cells, B-cell-depleted T cells, or PBMCs. The repertoires were released in a freely available public database intended as a resource for research on the immune response to SARS-CoV-2. The samples were drawn from two sources: the first 160 participants of the ongoing ImmuneRACE study, and 1,000 to 1,500 subjects contributed by 6 global collaborators. Where available, HLA class I and class II types were taken from metadata supplied by the sample provider and were not determined by assay-based typing. The dataset comprised deeply sampled blood TCRbeta repertoires from subjects exposed to, actively infected with, or recovered from COVID-19. Nearly every sample came with metadata listing a de-identified subject ID, COVID-19 status, age in years and sex. Findings and caveats that apply to the study as a whole: How much clinical and demographic metadata was included differed by source and by participant, and the metadata was provided uncurated.

Whole blood was collected in K2EDTA tubes by collaborating institutions according to the institutions' own protocols. Collaborator samples were shipped for TCRbeta analysis as frozen whole blood, isolated PBMCs, or DNA extracted from either sample type. Turning to this clone: Which antigen it targets is not known. Per-base qualities were not stored, and no clone one base away is much larger.

The immunoSEQ Assay, a bias-controlled multiplex PCR, was used to amplify TCRbeta CDR3 regions from genomic DNA. Per the original workflow: The number of nucleated cells in each sample was estimated by amplification of reference gene primers within the assay. To quantify the absolute abundance of each unique TCRbeta CDR3 rearrangement, sequence reads were collapsed and filtered. For each sample, productive Simpson clonality was calculated by taking the square root of Simpson's diversity index across productive rearrangements. Held by TCRdb, this immuneACCESS table contains in-frame sequences only and omits some clones. Under half of the omission traces to an unresolved V gene where checked; the cause of the rest is unknown. V, J and clone size derive from that table, while D and trimming were established from the DNA sequence. The sample table lists 30,000 to 35,000 clones, roughly 91% of them with a count of one. The ten biggest clones cover over 11% of the sample.

Sequenced: peripheral blood. The receptor was derived from a man between 60 and 75 years old with active COVID-19.

The CDR3 region: CASSAHRTANGYTF. The DNA sequence is as follows: TGTGCCAGCAGCGCCCATCGGACAGCCAACGGCTACACCTTC. The chain couples TRBV9 to TRBJ1-2, with TRBD1 as a weak D call on 6 bases. At the junction V is shortened by 3 bases and J by 8 bases, with 17 bases in between. CDR1 and CDR2 (SGDLS, YYNGEE) derive from the germline V gene. From its cysteine to its phenylalanine, the CDR3 spans 14 amino acids. The read is trimmed to its CDR3 DNA, 42 bases read in frame from base 1.